This is a list of T cell receptor beta chains from one sample in a study of T cells in Graves' hyperthyroidism and ophthalmopathy. TCRdb ran MiXCR on the multiplex PCR reads and lists one entry per CDR3 protein. Counted here are some 600,000 distinct CDR3 sequences, 11% to 15% occurring once; the ten biggest clones make up about 5.8%. What was sequenced was blood. The receptors here all came from a woman in her twenties or thirties with Graves' hyperthyroidism that later progressed to Graves' ophthalmopathy. Both conserved end residues are part of each CDR3. Each record gives: D gene, CDR3 length, clone size, V gene, J gene, CDR3 protein, CDR3 DNA. D genes are given only for firm matches. Some rows have no size entry. The others give once, few or many, or a class for an expanded clone.

>-|14|many|TRBV6-1|TRBJ2-1
CASSPLTWNNEQFF
TGTGCCAGCAGTCCACTTACTTGGAACAATGAGCAGTTCTTC
>-|12|many|TRBV9|TRBJ2-1
CASSARPNEQFF
TGTGCCAGCAGCGCTCGACCGAATGAGCAGTTCTTC
>-|16|-|TRBV6-5|TRBJ1-5
CASSYSWEGGEQPQHF
TGTGCCAGCAGTTACTCTTGGGAGGGGGGCGAGCAGCCCCAGCATTTT
>-|15|-|TRBV19|TRBJ2-3
CASSRGAPSTDTQYF
TGTGCCAGTAGCCGTGGAGCGCCTAGCACAGATACGCAGTATTTT
>TRBD1|16|many|TRBV6-1|TRBJ2-7
CASSKRVEGAAYEQYF
TGTGCCAGCAGCAAACGGGTTGAGGGGGCGGCCTACGAGCAGTACTTC
>-|13|-|TRBV2|TRBJ2-3
CARIDGDTDTQYF
TGTGCACGGATAGACGGCGACACAGATACGCAGTATTTT
>TRBD1|16|many|TRBV28|TRBJ2-7
CASSQPGTGSEYEQYF
TGTGCCAGCAGTCAACCCGGGACAGGATCGGAATACGAGCAGTACTTC
>TRBD1|13|-|TRBV2|TRBJ1-1
CASGGGADTEAFF
TGTGCCAGCGGAGGGGGCGCCGACACTGAAGCTTTCTTT
>-|13|few|TRBV6-2/TRBV6-3|TRBJ1-5
CASSSPDGQPQHF
TGTGCCAGCAGTTCCCCCGATGGTCAGCCCCAGCATTTT
>TRBD1|14|-|TRBV20-1|TRBJ2-7
CSASLMDRGLEQYF
TGCAGTGCTAGTCTCATGGACAGGGGGCTAGAGCAGTACTTC
>-|13|many|TRBV19|TRBJ1-1
CASSMRGNTEAFF
TGTGCCAGTAGTATGAGGGGGAACACTGAAGCTTTCTTT
>TRBD2|14|-|TRBV9|TRBJ2-1
CASSPSGGANEQFF
TGTGCCAGCAGCCCTAGCGGGGGGGCCAATGAGCAGTTCTTC
>TRBD1|16|many|TRBV4-1|TRBJ1-5
CASSQVQDRGEGPQHF
TGCGCCAGCAGCCAAGTACAGGACAGGGGGGAGGGGCCCCAGCATTTT
>-|16|-|TRBV4-1|TRBJ2-7
CASSQELDPPTYEQYF
TGTGCCAGCAGCCAAGAGTTGGACCCCCCAACCTACGAGCAGTACTTC
>-|13|-|TRBV9|TRBJ2-3
CASSGPTSDTQYF
TGTGCCAGCAGCGGACCCACTTCAGATACGCAGTATTTT
>-|15|many|TRBV6-1|TRBJ1-1
CASSLKQQPLPQAFF
TGTGCCAGCAGTCTCAAGCAGCAACCTCTACCCCAAGCTTTCTTT
>-|11|many|TRBV20-1|TRBJ1-2
CSAEGGDGYTF
TGCAGTGCCGAGGGAGGGGATGGCTACACCTTC
>TRBD1|15|many|TRBV7-2|TRBJ2-1
CASSWTGDGYNEQFF
TGTGCCAGCAGCTGGACAGGGGATGGGTACAATGAGCAGTTCTTC
>-|16|-|TRBV7-9|TRBJ1-3
CASSLAWAGPGNTIYF
TGTGCCAGCAGCTTAGCGTGGGCAGGGCCTGGAAACACCATATATTTT
>-|16|-|TRBV15|TRBJ2-2
CATSRAGGTWTGELFF
TGTGCCACCAGCAGAGCGGGCGGGACTTGGACCGGGGAGCTGTTTTTT
>TRBD1|15|-|TRBV10-3|TRBJ2-7
CAISDGTGRVSEQYF
TGTGCCATCAGCGACGGGACAGGCAGGGTCTCCGAGCAGTACTTC
>-|13|many|TRBV27|TRBJ2-7
CASSFDREYEQYF
TGTGCCAGCAGTTTTGACAGAGAATACGAGCAGTACTTC
>-|15|many|TRBV28|TRBJ1-2
CASSLSEGVSYGYTF
TGTGCCAGCAGTTTGAGTGAGGGAGTGTCCTATGGCTACACCTTC
>-|15|many|TRBV12-3/TRBV12-4|TRBJ1-1
CASSMPTGTNTEAFF
TGTGCCAGCAGCATGCCGACCGGGACTAACACTGAAGCTTTCTTT
>-|17|-|TRBV6-5|TRBJ2-2
CASSYTAGGANTGELFF
TGTGCCAGCAGTTACACAGCAGGAGGGGCGAACACCGGGGAGCTGTTTTTT
>TRBD2|14|many|TRBV20-1|TRBJ2-7
CSARNSGSRYEQYF
TGCAGTGCTAGAAATAGCGGGAGTCGCTACGAGCAGTACTTC
>-|16|few|TRBV18|TRBJ2-2
CASSPRVPADTGELFF
TGTGCCAGCTCACCCAGGGTACCCGCAGACACCGGGGAGCTGTTTTTT
>-|17|many|TRBV6-2/TRBV6-3|TRBJ2-7
CASSYPPPGTATYEQYF
TGTGCCAGCAGTTACCCTCCCCCCGGGACGGCGACCTACGAGCAGTACTTC
>TRBD1|14|many|TRBV14|TRBJ1-1
CASSPGGLYTEAFF
TGTGCCAGCAGCCCAGGGGGGCTCTACACTGAAGCTTTCTTT
>-|12|-|TRBV6-2/TRBV6-3|TRBJ2-7
CASSFDSDEQYF
TGTGCCAGCAGTTTCGATTCCGACGAGCAGTACTTC
>-|14|many|TRBV9|TRBJ1-1
CASSVWGGATEAFF
TGTGCCAGCAGCGTGTGGGGGGGAGCCACTGAAGCTTTCTTT
>TRBD2|16|few|TRBV20-1|TRBJ2-1
CSASGLTSGYINEQFF
TGCAGTGCTAGTGGTTTGACTAGCGGCTACATCAATGAGCAGTTCTTC
>-|14|many|TRBV6-1|TRBJ1-1
CASSRPGHNTEAFF
TGTGCCAGCAGTCGCCCCGGACATAACACTGAAGCTTTCTTT
>TRBD1|14|many|TRBV11-3|TRBJ2-5
CASSSGTGQETQYF
TGTGCCAGCAGTTCCGGGACAGGGCAAGAGACCCAGTACTTC
>TRBD2|14|many|TRBV9|TRBJ2-7
CASSVTSGSYEQYF
TGTGCCAGCAGCGTGACTAGCGGATCCTACGAGCAGTACTTC
>-|15|many|TRBV15|TRBJ1-4
CATSRDLGNGEKLFF
TGTGCCACCAGCAGAGATCTGGGGAACGGTGAAAAACTGTTTTTT
>-|15|many|TRBV28|TRBJ1-5
CASTAGGSGNQPQHF
TGTGCCAGCACGGCGGGGGGTTCGGGCAATCAGCCCCAGCATTTT
>-|17|many|TRBV7-2|TRBJ2-7
CASSLAVWEALSYEQYF
TGTGCCAGCAGCTTAGCTGTGTGGGAGGCCCTCTCCTACGAGCAGTACTTC
>-|17|few|TRBV5-1|TRBJ1-3
CASSLTTGTLSGNTIYF
TGCGCCAGCAGCTTGACTACCGGGACCCTCTCTGGAAACACCATATATTTT
>-|15|-|TRBV5-1|TRBJ1-2
CASSFRDKANYGYTF
TGCGCCAGCAGCTTCCGGGACAAAGCTAACTATGGCTACACCTTC
>-|14|few|TRBV7-6|TRBJ2-7
CASSSSDSGGEQYF
TGTGCCAGCAGCTCCTCGGACAGCGGTGGTGAGCAGTACTTC
>-|11|few|TRBV10-2|TRBJ2-7
CASQAPYEQYF
TGCGCCAGCCAGGCCCCCTACGAGCAGTACTTC
>-|14|-|TRBV11-2|TRBJ2-7
CASSEAAGDYEQYF
TGTGCCAGCAGCGAAGCTGCTGGTGACTACGAGCAGTACTTC
>-|15|-|TRBV7-6|TRBJ2-5
CASSLVPSVRETQYF
TGTGCCAGCAGCTTGGTTCCTAGCGTCCGGGAGACCCAGTACTTC
>-|15|many|TRBV12-3/TRBV12-4|TRBJ1-4
CASSLGGSTNEKLFF
TGTGCCAGCAGTTTAGGGGGGTCCACTAATGAAAAACTGTTTTTT